Below are 8 T cell receptor beta chains sequenced from a single sample in a study of blood T cell repertoires in COVID-19. Sequencing used immunoSEQ multiplex PCR; TCRdb keeps in-frame clones, though not all of them. The sample holds about 250,000 clones, about four fifths seen once. The specimen sequenced was peripheral blood. The origin of the receptors is a man aged 80 or over with acute or convalescent COVID-19.

The V gene is TRBV6-6, the J gene TRBJ2-7; 7 bases agree with TRBD1. V gave up 2 bases and J gave up 2 bases; unmatched junction bases: 3. Germline CDR1 and CDR2: MNHNY and SVGAGI (reference sequence). CDR3 length equals 14 residues. The CDR3 region is CASSYVQGTYEQYF. CDR3 DNA sequence: TGTGCCAGCAGTTACGTACAGGGGACCTACGAGCAGTACTTC.

In its sample, this clone was seen a few times. The V and J genes are TRBV5-1 and TRBJ1-2, with 9 bases identical to TRBD1. The germline V gene encodes CDR1 SGHRS and CDR2 YFSETQ. J gave up 8 bases and V 4 bases, and 12 bases lay outside the gene matches. This CDR3 contains 15 residues. The CDR3 region is CASSLRTDRGEGYTF. The CDR3, as DNA: TGCGCCAGCAGCCTAAGAACGGACAGGGGAGAAGGCTACACCTTC.

This clone was counted between two and nine times. The rearrangement links TRBV4-1 to TRBJ2-7; TRBD1 might be the D (6 bases). The CDR3 totals 16 residues. Germline V gene data show CDR1 as MGHRA and CDR2 as YSYEKL. The ends were cut back, 3 bases at V and 0 bases at J, with 15 bases in the middle. The CDR3 sequence: CASSQATGVSSYEQYF. CDR3 sequence (DNA): TGCGCCAGCAGCCAGGCGACAGGTGTGAGCTCCTACGAGCAGTACTTC.

The chain carries TRBV18 and TRBJ2-3, with TRBD1 identical over 7 bases. This CDR3 has 18 amino acids. Per germline, CDR1 KGHSH and CDR2 LQKENI. V was pared by 1 base and J by 0 bases, with 10 bases of the junction left unmatched. The chain's CDR3 is CASSPRKGGFTSTDTQYF. The CDR3 coding sequence is TGTGCCAGCTCACCACGGAAAGGGGGCTTCACTAGCACAGATACGCAGTATTTT.

The sample holds one count of this clone. The rearrangement links TRBV11-2 to TRBJ1-2, with D unresolved. V lost 4 bases, J lost 4 bases, and 13 bases lay in between. Germline V gene sequence: CDR1 SGHAT, CDR2 FQNNGV. The CDR3 sequence is 14 residues long. CDR3 DNA sequence: TGTGCCAGCAGCTCACCGCGCCCACCCTATGGCTACACCTTC. It specifies CASSSPRPPYGYTF. Full variable domain (remainder filled in from reference TRBV11-2 and TRBJ1-2): EAGVAQSPRYKIIEKRQSVAFWCNPISGHATLYWYQQILGQGPKLLIQFQNNGVVDDSQLPKDRFSAERLKGVDSTLKIQPAKLEDSAVYLCASSSPRPPYGYTFGSGTRLTVV.

This chain links TRBV19 with TRBJ2-7; 8 bases match TRBD1. The germline V gene has CDR1 LNHDA and CDR2 SQIVND (reference sequence). The CDR3 is 14 amino acids. After removal of 4 bases from V and 4 bases from J, the junction contained 6 bases not matched to a gene. The CDR3, as DNA: TGTGCCAGTAGTACCCGGACAGGGAGGTACGAGCAGTACTTC. Translating gives CASSTRTGRYEQYF.

The V call is TRBV3-1 (or the pseudogene TRBV3-2), the J call TRBJ2-7; 8 nucleotides agree with TRBD1. Trimming cost V 6 bases and J 0 bases; bases outside gene matches: 4. CDR1 is LGHDT and CDR2 is YNNKEL in the germline V gene (reference sequence). The CDR3 totals 14 residues. CDR3 amino acids: CASRGQDHSYEQYF. The CDR3, as DNA: TGTGCCAGCAGGGGACAGGACCACTCCTACGAGCAGTACTTC.

The gene calls are TRBV3-1 (or the pseudogene TRBV3-2) and TRBJ2-6; 9 bases align to TRBD1. From germline, CDR1 is LGHDT and CDR2 YNNKEL (reference sequence). CDR3 length equals 18 residues. V shed 4 bases, J shed 2 bases, and the junction held 9 bases outside the gene matches. CDR3: CASSRKGQGLTGANVLTF. The DNA of the CDR3 is TGTGCCAGCAGCCGAAAAGGACAGGGGCTCACTGGGGCCAACGTCCTGACTTTC.